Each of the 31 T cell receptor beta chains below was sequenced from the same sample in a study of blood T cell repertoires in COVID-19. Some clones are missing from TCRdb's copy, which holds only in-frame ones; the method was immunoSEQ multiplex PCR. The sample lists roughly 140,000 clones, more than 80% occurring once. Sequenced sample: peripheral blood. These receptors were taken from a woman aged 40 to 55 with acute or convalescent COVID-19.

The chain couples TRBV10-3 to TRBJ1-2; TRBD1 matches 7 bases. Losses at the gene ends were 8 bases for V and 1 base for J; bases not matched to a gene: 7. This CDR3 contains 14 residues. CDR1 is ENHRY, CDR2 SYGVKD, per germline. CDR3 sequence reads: CAIQGGSLNYGYTF. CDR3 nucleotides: TGTGCCATCCAGGGGGGATCTCTTAACTATGGCTACACCTTC.

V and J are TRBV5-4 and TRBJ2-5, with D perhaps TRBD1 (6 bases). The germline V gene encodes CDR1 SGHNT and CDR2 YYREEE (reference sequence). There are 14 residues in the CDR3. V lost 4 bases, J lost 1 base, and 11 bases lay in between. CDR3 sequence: CASSTGQTQETQYF. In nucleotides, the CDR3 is TGTGCCAGCAGCACCGGACAGACCCAAGAGACCCAGTACTTC.

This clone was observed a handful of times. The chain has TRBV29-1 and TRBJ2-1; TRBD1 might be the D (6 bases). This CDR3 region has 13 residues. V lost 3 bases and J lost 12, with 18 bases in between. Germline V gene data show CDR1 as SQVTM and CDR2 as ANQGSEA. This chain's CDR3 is CSVEDNRVSGQFF. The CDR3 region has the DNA TGCAGCGTTGAGGACAACAGGGTTTCGGGGCAGTTCTTC.

CDR3 residues: CASSLVARDTQYF. In nucleotides, the CDR3 is TGTGCCAGCAGTTTAGTGGCGCGGGATACGCAGTATTTT. This chain uses TRBV28 with TRBJ2-3; D not resolved. Trimming cost V 2 bases and J 6 bases, with 9 bases left between them. The germline CDR1 and CDR2 sequences are MDHEN and SYDVKM. This CDR3 contains 13 residues.

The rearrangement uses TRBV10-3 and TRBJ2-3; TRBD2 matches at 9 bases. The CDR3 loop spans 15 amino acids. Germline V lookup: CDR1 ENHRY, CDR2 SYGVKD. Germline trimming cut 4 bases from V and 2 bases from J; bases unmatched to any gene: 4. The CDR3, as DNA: TGTGCCATCAGTGTGGGGACTAGCCCCACAGATACGCAGTATTTT. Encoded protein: CAISVGTSPTDTQYF.

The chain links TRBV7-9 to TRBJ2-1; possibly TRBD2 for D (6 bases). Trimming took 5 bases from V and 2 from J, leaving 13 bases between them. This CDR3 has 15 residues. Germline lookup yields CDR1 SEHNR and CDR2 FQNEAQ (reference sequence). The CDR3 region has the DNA TGTGCCAGCAGCCGGCTAGCGAATACCTACAATGAGCAGTTCTTC. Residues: CASSRLANTYNEQFF.

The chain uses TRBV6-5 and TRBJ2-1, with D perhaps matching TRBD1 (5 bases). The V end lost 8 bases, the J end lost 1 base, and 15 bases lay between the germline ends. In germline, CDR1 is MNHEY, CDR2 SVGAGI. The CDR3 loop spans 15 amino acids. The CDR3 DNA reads TGTGCCAGCTGTTCAGGGAAAGGGTCCTACAATGAGCAGTTCTTC. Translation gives CASCSGKGSYNEQFF.

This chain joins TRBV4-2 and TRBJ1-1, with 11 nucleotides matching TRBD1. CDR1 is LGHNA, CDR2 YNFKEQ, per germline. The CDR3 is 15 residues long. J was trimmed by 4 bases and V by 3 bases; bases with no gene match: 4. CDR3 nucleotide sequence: TGTGCCAGCAGCCAGACCGGGACAGGGGGCACTGAAGCTTTCTTT. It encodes CASSQTGTGGTEAFF.

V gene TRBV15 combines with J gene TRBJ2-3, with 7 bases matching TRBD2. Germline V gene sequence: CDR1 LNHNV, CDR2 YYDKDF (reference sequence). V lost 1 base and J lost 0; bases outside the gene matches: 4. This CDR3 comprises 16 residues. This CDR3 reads CATSRGLAASTDTQYF. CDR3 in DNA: TGTGCCACCAGCAGAGGTCTAGCGGCTAGCACAGATACGCAGTATTTT.

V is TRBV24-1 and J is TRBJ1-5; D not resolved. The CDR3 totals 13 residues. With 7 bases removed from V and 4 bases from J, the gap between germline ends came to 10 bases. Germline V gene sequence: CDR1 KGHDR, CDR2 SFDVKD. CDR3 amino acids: CATSGLANQPQHF. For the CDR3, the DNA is TGTGCCACCAGCGGACTCGCGAATCAGCCCCAGCATTTT.

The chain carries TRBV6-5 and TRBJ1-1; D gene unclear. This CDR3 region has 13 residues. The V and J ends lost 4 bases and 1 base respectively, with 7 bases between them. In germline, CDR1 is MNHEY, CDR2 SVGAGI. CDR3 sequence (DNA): TGTGCCAGCAGTTCCCCCAAGAACACTGAAGCTTTCTTT. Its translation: CASSSPKNTEAFF.

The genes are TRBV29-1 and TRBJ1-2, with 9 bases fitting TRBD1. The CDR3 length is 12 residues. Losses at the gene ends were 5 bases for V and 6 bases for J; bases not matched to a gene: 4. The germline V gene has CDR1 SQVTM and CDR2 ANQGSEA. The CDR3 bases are TGCAGCGTTAACAGGGGGCTGAATGGCTACACCTTC. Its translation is CSVNRGLNGYTF.

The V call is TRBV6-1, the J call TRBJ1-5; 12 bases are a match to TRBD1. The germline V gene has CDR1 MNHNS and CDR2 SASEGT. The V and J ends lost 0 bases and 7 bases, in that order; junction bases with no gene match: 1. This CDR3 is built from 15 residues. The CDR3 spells CASSEAGTGGQPQHF. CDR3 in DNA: TGTGCCAGCAGTGAAGCGGGGACAGGGGGCCAGCCCCAGCATTTT.

The CDR3 reads CASSQDPGRSDTQYF. The CDR3, as DNA: TGTGCCAGCAGCCAAGATCCGGGGAGGTCAGATACGCAGTATTTT. The chain couples TRBV3-1 (or the pseudogene TRBV3-2) to TRBJ2-3; D may be TRBD2 (6 bases). From germline, CDR1 is LGHDT and CDR2 YNNKEL (reference sequence). The CDR3 spans 15 residues. Trimming stripped 0 bases from V and 4 bases from J, with 11 bases between.

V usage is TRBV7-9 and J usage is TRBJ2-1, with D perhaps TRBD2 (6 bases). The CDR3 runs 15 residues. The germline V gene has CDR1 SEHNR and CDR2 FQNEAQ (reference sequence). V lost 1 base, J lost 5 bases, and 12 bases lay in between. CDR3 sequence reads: CASSLDGTYHNEQFF. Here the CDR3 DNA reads TGTGCCAGCAGCTTAGACGGGACTTACCACAATGAGCAGTTCTTC.

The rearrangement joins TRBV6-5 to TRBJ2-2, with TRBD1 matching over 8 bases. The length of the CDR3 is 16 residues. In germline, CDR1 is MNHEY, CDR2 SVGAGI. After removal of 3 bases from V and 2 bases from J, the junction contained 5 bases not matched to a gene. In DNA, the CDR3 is TGTGCCAGCAGTTATGGGACAGGATCTAACACCGGGGAGCTGTTTTTT. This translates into CASSYGTGSNTGELFF.

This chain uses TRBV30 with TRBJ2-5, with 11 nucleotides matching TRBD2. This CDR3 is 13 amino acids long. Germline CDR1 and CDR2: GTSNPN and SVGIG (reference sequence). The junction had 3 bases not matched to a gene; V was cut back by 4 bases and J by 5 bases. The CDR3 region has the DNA TGTGCCTGGACACTAGCGGGAGCGGAGACCCAGTACTTC. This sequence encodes CAWTLAGAETQYF.

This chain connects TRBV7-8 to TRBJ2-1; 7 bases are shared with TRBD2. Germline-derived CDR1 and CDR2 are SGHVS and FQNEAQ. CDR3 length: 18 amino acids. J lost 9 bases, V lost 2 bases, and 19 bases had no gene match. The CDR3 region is CASSLLGLGGGELGEQFF. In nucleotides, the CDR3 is TGTGCCAGCAGCTTATTAGGGCTCGGTGGGGGGGAACTAGGTGAGCAGTTCTTC.

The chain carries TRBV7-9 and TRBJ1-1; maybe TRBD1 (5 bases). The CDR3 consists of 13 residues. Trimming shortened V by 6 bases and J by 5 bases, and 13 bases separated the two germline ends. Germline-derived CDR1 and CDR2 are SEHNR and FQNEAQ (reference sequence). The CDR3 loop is CASRGQPGTEAFF. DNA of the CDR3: TGTGCCAGCAGGGGGCAGCCTGGGACTGAAGCTTTCTTT.

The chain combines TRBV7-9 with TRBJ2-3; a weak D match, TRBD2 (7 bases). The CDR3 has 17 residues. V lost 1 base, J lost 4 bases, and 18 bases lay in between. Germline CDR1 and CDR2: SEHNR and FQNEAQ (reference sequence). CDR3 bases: TGTGCCAGCAGCTTAGGCGGGGGCAGGGGAGGCGCAGATACGCAGTATTTT. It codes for CASSLGGGRGGADTQYF.

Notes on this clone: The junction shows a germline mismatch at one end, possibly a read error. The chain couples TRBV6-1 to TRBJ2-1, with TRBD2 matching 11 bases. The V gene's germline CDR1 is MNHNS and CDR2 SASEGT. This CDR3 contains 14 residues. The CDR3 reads CASSEEIAGGPRIF. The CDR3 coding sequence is TGTGCCAGCAGTGAAGAGATAGCGGGGGGGCCAAGGATCTTC.

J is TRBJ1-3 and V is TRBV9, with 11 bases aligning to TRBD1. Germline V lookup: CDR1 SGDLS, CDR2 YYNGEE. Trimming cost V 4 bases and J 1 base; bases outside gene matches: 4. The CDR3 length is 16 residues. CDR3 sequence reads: CASSTGQGDSGNTIYF. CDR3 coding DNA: TGTGCCAGCAGCACGGGACAGGGGGATTCTGGAAACACCATATATTTT.

The DNA of the CDR3 is TGTGCCAGCAGCACTCACGGGTACACTGAAGCTTTCTTT. This translates into CASSTHGYTEAFF. The rearrangement uses TRBV12-3 or TRBV12-4 and TRBJ1-1, with D uncertain. V lost 6 bases, J lost 3 bases, and 11 bases lay in between. This CDR3 region has 13 residues.

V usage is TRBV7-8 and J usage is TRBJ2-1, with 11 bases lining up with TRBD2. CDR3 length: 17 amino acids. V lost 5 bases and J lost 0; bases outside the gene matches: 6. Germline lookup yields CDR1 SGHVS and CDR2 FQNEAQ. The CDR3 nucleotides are TGTGCCAGCAGCCCGCTTGGGACTAGCGGCTCCTACAATGAGCAGTTCTTC. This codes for CASSPLGTSGSYNEQFF.

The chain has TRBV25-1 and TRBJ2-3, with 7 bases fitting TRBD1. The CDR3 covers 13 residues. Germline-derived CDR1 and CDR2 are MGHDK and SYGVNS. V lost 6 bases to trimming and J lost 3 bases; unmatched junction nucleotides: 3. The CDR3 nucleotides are TGTGCCAGCAGAAGACAGGGTACAGATACGCAGTATTTT. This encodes CASRRQGTDTQYF.

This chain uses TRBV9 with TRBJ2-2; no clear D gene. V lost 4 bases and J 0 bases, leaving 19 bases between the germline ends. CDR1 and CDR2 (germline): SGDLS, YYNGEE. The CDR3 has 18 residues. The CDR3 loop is CASSTFIRLDSNTGELFF. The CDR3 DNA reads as TGTGCCAGCAGCACCTTTATTCGACTTGACTCGAACACCGGGGAGCTGTTTTTT.

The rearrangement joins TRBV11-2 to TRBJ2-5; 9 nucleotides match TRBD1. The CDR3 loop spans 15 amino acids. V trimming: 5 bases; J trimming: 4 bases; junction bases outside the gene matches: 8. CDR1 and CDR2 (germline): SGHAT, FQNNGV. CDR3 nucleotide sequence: TGTGCCAGCAGCAGACCACAGGGGGCGCGAGAGACCCAGTACTTC. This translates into CASSRPQGARETQYF.

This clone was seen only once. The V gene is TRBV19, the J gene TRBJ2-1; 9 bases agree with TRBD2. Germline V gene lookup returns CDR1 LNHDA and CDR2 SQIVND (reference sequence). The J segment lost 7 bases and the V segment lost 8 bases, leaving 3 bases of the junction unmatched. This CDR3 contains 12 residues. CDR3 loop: CASSSGENEQFF. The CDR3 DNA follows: TGTGCCAGTTCTAGCGGGGAGAATGAGCAGTTCTTC.

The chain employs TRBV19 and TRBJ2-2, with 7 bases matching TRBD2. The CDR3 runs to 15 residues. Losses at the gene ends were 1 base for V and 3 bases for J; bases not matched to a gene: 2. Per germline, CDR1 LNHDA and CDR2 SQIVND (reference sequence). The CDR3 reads CASSIVGGDTGELFF. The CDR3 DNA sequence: TGTGCCAGTAGTATAGTGGGGGGGGACACCGGGGAGCTGTTTTTT.

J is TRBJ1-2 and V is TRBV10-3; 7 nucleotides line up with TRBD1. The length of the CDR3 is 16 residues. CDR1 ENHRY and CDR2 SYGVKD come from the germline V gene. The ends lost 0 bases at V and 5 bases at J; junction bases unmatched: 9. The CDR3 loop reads CAISESPGGFLYGYTF. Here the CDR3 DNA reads TGTGCCATCAGTGAGTCCCCAGGGGGGTTTCTTTATGGCTACACCTTC.

For the CDR3, the DNA is TGTGCCAGCAGCGCTCTAGCGGGAGGGCAGTACAATGAGCAGTTCTTC. This gives the protein CASSALAGGQYNEQFF. J is TRBJ2-1 and V is TRBV9, with 12 bases lining up with TRBD2. After removal of 3 bases from V and 4 bases from J, the junction contained 5 bases not matched to a gene. The germline gives CDR1 SGDLS, CDR2 YYNGEE. This CDR3 is built from 16 residues.